This TCR beta chain was recorded in a study of cytomegalovirus exposure and HLA in healthy donors. Study-level points and caveats: The classifier, whose performance was assessed in both the original and validation cohorts, reportedly diagnosed cytomegalovirus status with high specificity and sensitivity. It emerged from a later analysis that several of the most significant clusters appeared to be linked to common viral pathogens. What a later analysis reportedly showed was that an Asian-associated ancestry cluster had fewer N-insertions than the 666-donor mean. For most subjects, TCR beta sequences were reported to predict HLA-A and HLA-B alleles with accuracy.

Regarding this clone: What it recognizes is unknown.

Both 60 Vbeta primers and 13 Jbeta primers went into the PCR. TCRdb keeps only in-frame clones here, not all; method: immunoSEQ multiplex PCR. The table has about 150,000 clones, roughly 79% seen once. The germline gives CDR1 MNHEY, CDR2 SMNVEV (reference sequence). Trimming removed 2 bases at V and 1 base at J, with 12 bases between. The length of the CDR3 is 16 residues. The sequencing input was PBMCs. This receptor was obtained from a man aged 35-49 years in good health and CMV-seronegative. The chain combines TRBV27 with TRBJ1-3, with D possibly matching TRBD1 (5 bases). CDR3 sequence reads: CASSLRGWGSGNTIYF. DNA of the CDR3: TGTGCCAGCAGTTTACGGGGGTGGGGTTCTGGAAACACCATATATTTT.